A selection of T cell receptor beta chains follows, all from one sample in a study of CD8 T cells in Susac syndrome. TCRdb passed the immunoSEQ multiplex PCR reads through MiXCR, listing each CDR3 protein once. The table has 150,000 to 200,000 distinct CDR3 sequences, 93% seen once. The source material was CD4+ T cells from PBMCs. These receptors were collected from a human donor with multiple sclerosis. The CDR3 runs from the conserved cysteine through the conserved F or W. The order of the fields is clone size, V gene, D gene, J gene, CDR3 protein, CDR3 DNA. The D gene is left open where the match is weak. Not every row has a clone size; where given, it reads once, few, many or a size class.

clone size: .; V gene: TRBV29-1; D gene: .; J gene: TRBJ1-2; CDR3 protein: CSVDPGNVGYTF; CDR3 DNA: TGCAGCGTTGACCCCGGGAACGTTGGCTACACCTTC
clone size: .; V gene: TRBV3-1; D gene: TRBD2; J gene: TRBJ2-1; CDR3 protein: CASGTSYNEQFF; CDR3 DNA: TGTGCCAGCGGGACTAGTTACAATGAGCAGTTCTTC
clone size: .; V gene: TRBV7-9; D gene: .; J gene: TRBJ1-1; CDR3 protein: CASSSRQGWTEAFF; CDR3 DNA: TGTGCCAGCAGCTCCCGTCAGGGATGGACTGAAGCTTTCTTT
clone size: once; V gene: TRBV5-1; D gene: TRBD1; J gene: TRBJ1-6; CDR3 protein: CASSLTLQGGNSPLHF; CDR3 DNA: TGCGCCAGCAGCCTTACGTTACAGGGGGGAAATTCACCCCTCCACTTT
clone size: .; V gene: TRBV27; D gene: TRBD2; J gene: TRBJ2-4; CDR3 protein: CASSFLGTTRIQYF; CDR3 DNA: TGTGCCAGCAGTTTCCTCGGGACTACCAGAATTCAGTACTTC
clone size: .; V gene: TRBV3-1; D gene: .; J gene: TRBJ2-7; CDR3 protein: CASSQDLGEQYF; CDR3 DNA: TGTGCCAGCAGCCAAGATCTAGGTGAGCAGTACTTC
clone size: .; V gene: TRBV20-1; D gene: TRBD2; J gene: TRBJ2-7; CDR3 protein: CSASTSGRGKYEQYF; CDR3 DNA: TGCAGTGCTTCGACTAGCGGGAGGGGTAAATACGAGCAGTACTTC
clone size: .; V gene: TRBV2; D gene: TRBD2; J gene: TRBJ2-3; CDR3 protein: CASSALAGEVDTQYF; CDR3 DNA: TGTGCCAGCAGTGCCCTAGCGGGGGAAGTAGATACGCAGTATTTT
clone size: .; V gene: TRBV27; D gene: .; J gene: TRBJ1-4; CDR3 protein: CASSFEGGNEKLFF; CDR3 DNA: TGTGCCAGCAGTTTTGAAGGGGGGAATGAAAAACTGTTTTTT
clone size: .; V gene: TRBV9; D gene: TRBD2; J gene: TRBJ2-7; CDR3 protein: CASSVGRRAGENEQYF; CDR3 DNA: TGTGCCAGCAGCGTAGGACGGCGAGCGGGGGAAAACGAGCAGTACTTC
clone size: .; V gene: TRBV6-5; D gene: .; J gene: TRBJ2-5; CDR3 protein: CASSYRWGGGETQYF; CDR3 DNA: TGTGCCAGCAGTTACCGATGGGGTGGCGGAGAGACCCAGTACTTC
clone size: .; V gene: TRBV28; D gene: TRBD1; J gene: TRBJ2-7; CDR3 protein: CASSPGQGWHEQYF; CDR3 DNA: TGTGCCAGCAGTCCCGGACAGGGGTGGCACGAGCAGTACTTC
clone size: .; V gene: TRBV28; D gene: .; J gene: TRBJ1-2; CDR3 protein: CASSPGVTGNYGYTF; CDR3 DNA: TGTGCCAGCAGTCCGGGGGTGACGGGTAACTATGGCTACACCTTC
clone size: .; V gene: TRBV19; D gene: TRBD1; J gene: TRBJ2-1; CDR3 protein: CASSTGQQHYNEQFF; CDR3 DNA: TGTGCCAGTAGTACGGGACAGCAGCACTACAATGAGCAGTTCTTC
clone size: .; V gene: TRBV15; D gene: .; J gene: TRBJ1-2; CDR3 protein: CATRPSGVYGYTF; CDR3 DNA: TGTGCCACCAGGCCGAGCGGGGTCTATGGCTACACCTTC
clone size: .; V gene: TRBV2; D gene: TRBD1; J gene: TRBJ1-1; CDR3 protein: CASREWDSLNTEAFF; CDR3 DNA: TGTGCCAGCAGGGAGTGGGACAGTCTGAACACTGAAGCTTTCTTT
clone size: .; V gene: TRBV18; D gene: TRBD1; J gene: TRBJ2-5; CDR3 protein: CASSPRDRGQETQYF; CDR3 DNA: TGTGCCAGCTCACCCCGGGACAGGGGGCAAGAGACCCAGTACTTC
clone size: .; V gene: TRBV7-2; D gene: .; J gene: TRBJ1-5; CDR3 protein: CASSQYGQSSNQPQHF; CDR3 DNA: TGTGCCAGCAGCCAATACGGACAGTCGAGCAATCAGCCCCAGCATTTT
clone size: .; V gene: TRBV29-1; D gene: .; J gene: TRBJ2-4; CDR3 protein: CSVLTKNIQYF; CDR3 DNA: TGCAGCGTTCTAACCAAAAACATTCAGTACTTC
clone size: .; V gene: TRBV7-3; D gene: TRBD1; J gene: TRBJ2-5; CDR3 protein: CASSPSGGTGGETQYF; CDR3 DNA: TGTGCCAGCAGCCCCTCCGGAGGGACAGGGGGGGAGACCCAGTACTTC
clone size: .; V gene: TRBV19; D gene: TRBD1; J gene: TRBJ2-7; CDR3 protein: CASSKGQGPYEQYF; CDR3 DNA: TGTGCCAGTAGTAAGGGACAGGGGCCCTACGAGCAGTACTTC
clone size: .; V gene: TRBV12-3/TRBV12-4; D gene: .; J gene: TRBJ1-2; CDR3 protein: CASSSDIRGYTF; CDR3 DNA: TGTGCCAGCAGTTCCGACATAAGGGGCTACACCTTC
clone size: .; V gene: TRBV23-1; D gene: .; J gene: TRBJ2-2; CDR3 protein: CASSPLRHPSNTGELFF; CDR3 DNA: TGCGCCAGCAGTCCGTTAAGACACCCTTCGAACACCGGGGAGCTGTTTTTT
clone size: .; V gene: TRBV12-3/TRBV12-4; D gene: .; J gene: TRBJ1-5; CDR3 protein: CASRGLGGPQHF; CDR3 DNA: TGTGCCAGCAGGGGCCTTGGAGGCCCCCAGCATTTT
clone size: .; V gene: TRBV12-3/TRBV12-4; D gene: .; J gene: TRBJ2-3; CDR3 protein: CASSPSTGLAYTDTQYF; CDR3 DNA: TGTGCCAGCAGTCCGTCAACCGGGCTAGCATACACAGATACGCAGTATTTT
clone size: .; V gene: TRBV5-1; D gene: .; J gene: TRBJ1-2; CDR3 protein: CASSPQPGQTFGGYTF; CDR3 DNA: TGCGCCAGCAGCCCCCAACCGGGACAAACGTTTGGAGGCTACACCTTC
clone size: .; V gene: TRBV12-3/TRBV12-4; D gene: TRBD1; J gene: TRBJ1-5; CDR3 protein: CASSRDREAQPQHF; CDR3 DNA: TGTGCCAGCAGCCGCGACAGGGAGGCGCAGCCCCAGCATTTT
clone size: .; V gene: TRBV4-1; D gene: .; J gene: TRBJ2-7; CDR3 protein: CASSRSSPPDEQYF; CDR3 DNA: TGCGCCAGCAGCCGATCATCTCCTCCGGACGAGCAGTACTTC
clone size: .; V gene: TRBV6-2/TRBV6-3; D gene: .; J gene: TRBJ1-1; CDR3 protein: CASSYGVTEAFF; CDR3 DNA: TGTGCCAGCAGTTATGGGGTGACTGAAGCTTTCTTT
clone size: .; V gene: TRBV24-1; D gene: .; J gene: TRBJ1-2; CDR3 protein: CATSQDLGGGYTF; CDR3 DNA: TGTGCCACCAGTCAGGATCTGGGGGGTGGCTACACCTTC
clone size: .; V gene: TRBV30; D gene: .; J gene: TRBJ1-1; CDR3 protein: CAWSVRLGGTEAFF; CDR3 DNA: TGTGCCTGGAGTGTAAGGCTCGGGGGCACTGAAGCTTTCTTT
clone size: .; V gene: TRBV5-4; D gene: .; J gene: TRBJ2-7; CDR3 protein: CASSLTDKQYF; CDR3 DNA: TGTGCCAGCAGCTTGACGGACAAGCAGTACTTC
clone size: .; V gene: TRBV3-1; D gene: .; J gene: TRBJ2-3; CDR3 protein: CASSPSGNSHTQYF; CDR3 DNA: TGTGCCAGCAGCCCCAGTGGGAACTCCCATACGCAGTATTTT
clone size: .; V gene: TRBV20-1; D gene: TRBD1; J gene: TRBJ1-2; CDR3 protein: CSATGQAEGYTF; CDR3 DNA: TGCAGTGCCACCGGACAGGCGGAAGGCTACACCTTC
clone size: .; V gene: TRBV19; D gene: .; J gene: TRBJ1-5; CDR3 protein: CASSVMGSNQPQHF; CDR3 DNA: TGTGCCAGTAGCGTAATGGGTAGCAATCAGCCCCAGCATTTT
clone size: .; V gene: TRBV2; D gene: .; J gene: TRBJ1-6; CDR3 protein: CASNQDLSPLHF; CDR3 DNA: TGTGCCAGCAACCAGGACCTCTCTCCCCTCCACTTT